This section outlines one T cell receptor beta chain sequence together with its context. The target of this receptor is not known. Base qualities were left out, and no much larger clone turns up one base away. The entry originates in a study of blood T cells in healthy people across ages (dated by TCRdb to between 2014 and 2017). At the level of the whole study: In model experiments, template switching captured roughly one uniquely barcoded TCR beta cDNA molecule for every two T cells. The study measured age-related changes in TCR beta repertoire diversity using deep sequencing normalized with unique cDNA molecular identifiers. Donors were grouped into four age groups: young (average roughly 17 years), middle-aged (over 35), aged (over 55) and long-lived (just over 80). Using the same blood draw, the study looked at two additional independent replicas of 1 million unique cDNA reads for two donors, one aged 18 to 30 and the other aged 80 or older. Here is what the overall study found, with its caveats: Estimates of total diversity based on one million sequenced T cells were considered lower bounds and underestimates. A strong correlation was found between observed TCR beta diversity and the percentage of naive T cells measured by flow cytometry. Because the CMV infection status of the donors was unknown, age-related changes in expanded clonotypes may potentially have been confounded. Observed TCR beta diversity per million T cells fell roughly linearly with age, and a significant reduction was already apparent by age around 44. Compared with the aged group, the long-lived group had more naive CD4+ T cells, fewer expanded clones and increased TCR diversity, suggesting age selection. Because profiling used bulk unsorted PBMCs, naive and antigen-experienced compartments could not be compared conclusively.

Libraries were built with 5' RACE. The run used an Illumina HiSeq 2500. The second PCR ran for roughly 7 to 11 cycles and used a J-beta primer mix along with a sample-barcoded 5' primer. A template-switch 5' adaptor carrying 12 random nucleotides introduced a unique molecular identifier onto each TCR beta cDNA molecule. At least 2.5 million CDR3-containing paired-end reads were obtained from each sample. First-strand cDNA synthesis was performed from all RNA using the Mint cDNA synthesis kit, with priming by a TRBC-specific oligonucleotide. After uracil-DNA glycosylase treatment, a first 18-cycle PCR used universal primers M1SS and BC2_uni_R on all cDNA. Processing in the source paper ran as follows. For normalization, 1 million high-quality reads were randomly selected from each sample, with every read carrying a distinct molecular identifier. Reads with shared molecular identifiers were discarded instead of being binned into consensus sequences. MiTCR, run with a Q25 quality threshold and the strictest error-elimination algorithm, handled CDR3 identification, clonotype clustering and error correction. A nonparametric unseen species model with Euler transformation was used to estimate a lower bound on total TCR beta diversity. The raw public reads went through TCRdb reprocessing: fastp at Q25, MiXCR clone calling, in-frame beta chains kept. For every CDR3 protein sequence, its rows merge into one entry that carries the most common genes and DNA. TCRdb's processing, not the authors', yielded these V and J calls. In this sample the table shows 760,000 or so distinct CDR3 sequences, around a quarter of which occur a single time. The ten largest clones capture 9.4% of the sample.

Systemically healthy Caucasian individuals from Russia, 35 to 40 in total and aged 6 to 90 years, were included as donors. Approximately 11 milliliters of peripheral blood were drawn from each donor into EDTA-treated Vacutainer tubes. Ficoll-Paque density-gradient centrifugation was used to isolate PBMCs, with at least 7 million per sample. Total RNA was extracted from PBMCs with Trizol reagent, with at least 6 micrograms obtained per sample. Naive CD45RAhigh/CD27high T cell percentages were measured by flow cytometry on a PBMC aliquot from every donor. The same data also contributed to another study, on T cells of mothers and their children. As the second publication notes: The donors were nine systemically healthy Caucasian individuals, made up of three mothers and their six children. cDNA synthesis consumed the entire amount of extracted RNA, loaded at 1.5 ug RNA in each 15 ul reaction. In the second PCR, the M1S primer introduced both the sample barcodes and 2-4 random nucleotides. Over 8 million TCR beta CDR3 reads were obtained for each mother, and 2.5 million to 3 million reads were obtained for each child. Thymic selection similarly shapes TCR recombination output in related and unrelated pairs, with minor effect from inherited differences. Related mother-child pairs always showed normalized repertoire overlap that was slightly higher than in unrelated mother-child pairs, though the difference was never significant. With a sensitivity of around 97 clones per million clonotypes, no persistent microchimeric T cell clones were detected. The study used deep NGS to compare TCR beta repertoires of mothers and children, seeking features distinguishing related mother-child pairs from unrelated individuals. The mean age was roughly 44 +/- 4 years for the mothers and approximately 11 +/- 4 years for the children. After adapters were ligated using NEBNext reagents, the libraries underwent 100+100 nt paired-end sequencing on an Illumina HiSeq 2000. Mother and child libraries were prepared a month apart and sequenced in separate runs to prevent cross-contamination. Each donor had between roughly 450,000 and 2,100,000 distinct TCR beta clonotypes identified. Naive TCR beta clonotypes were estimated from low-frequency clonotypes matched to each donor's FACS-determined naive share, without sorting.

The specimen was blood. The origin of this receptor is a boy under 18 in good health.

The CDR3 corresponds to CASRDSLSSYEQYF. The nucleotide sequence reads TGTGCCAGCAGAGACAGCCTCAGCTCCTACGAGCAGTACTTC. The chain is made from TRBV6-5 and TRBJ2-1; TRBD1 is perhaps the D gene, given 5 matching bases. The DNA end favors TRBJ2-7, so the J call may be wrong. Looking up the germline V gene yields CDR1 MNHEY and CDR2 SVGAGI. The CDR3, cysteine through phenylalanine, is 14 amino acids long. Only CDR3 DNA is held: 42 bases, read in frame from base 1.